This TCR beta chain is from a study of T cells after yellow fever vaccination. One entry per CDR3 protein, called by TCRdb with MiXCR from the 5' RACE reads. The sample contains 200,000 to 300,000 distinct CDR3 sequences, over 3% of which appear only once. Trimming took 6 bases from V and 9 from J; bases not matched to a gene: 6. The V gene's germline CDR1 is SGHTA and CDR2 FQGNSA. CDR3 size: 12 residues. This clonotype was seen ten or more times. This chain connects TRBV7-2 to TRBJ2-3; TRBD1 matches 7 bases. Sequenced here: PBMCs, sampled 15 days after the yellow fever booster vaccination. The TCR comes from a man younger than 35 who received the YFV17D yellow fever vaccine. The CDR3 nucleotides are TGTGCCAGCAGGCTCCGGGACAGCACGCAGTATTTT. Its translation is CASRLRDSTQYF.